This T cell receptor beta chain was sequenced during a study of cytomegalovirus exposure and HLA in healthy donors. Across the whole study: Early released data comprised around 80 million unique TCRs from HLA-typed donors. Clustering assigned about 76% of the roughly 380 genotyped donors to the Caucasian-associated ancestry cluster.

PCR involved 60 Vbeta and 13 Jbeta primers. Original handling: In a later analysis, the count reached approximately 80 million unique TCR beta chains, with 9 million to 11 million shared. Assay: immunoSEQ multiplex PCR; the TCRdb copy retains only in-frame clones and omits some. Clone size and V and J calls were adopted from that table, with D and trimming inferred from the DNA. The sample yields under 200,000 clones, 80% to 90% seen once. Unmatched junction bases numbered 13, after V lost 7 bases and J lost 2 bases. CDR1 and CDR2 (germline): MDHEN, SYDVKM. The CDR3 runs 17 residues. This clone occurred once. Donors counted as nominally healthy when sampled, yet unrecorded immune exposures were likely.

The clonotype comes from a woman younger than 35 in good health and CMV-seronegative. The genes are TRBV28 and TRBJ2-2, with TRBD1 identical over 7 bases. The sample consisted of PBMCs. CDR3 loop: CASTGRGWDSNTGELFF. CDR3 coding DNA: TGTGCCAGCACGGGGCGCGGGTGGGACAGCAACACCGGGGAGCTGTTTTTT.